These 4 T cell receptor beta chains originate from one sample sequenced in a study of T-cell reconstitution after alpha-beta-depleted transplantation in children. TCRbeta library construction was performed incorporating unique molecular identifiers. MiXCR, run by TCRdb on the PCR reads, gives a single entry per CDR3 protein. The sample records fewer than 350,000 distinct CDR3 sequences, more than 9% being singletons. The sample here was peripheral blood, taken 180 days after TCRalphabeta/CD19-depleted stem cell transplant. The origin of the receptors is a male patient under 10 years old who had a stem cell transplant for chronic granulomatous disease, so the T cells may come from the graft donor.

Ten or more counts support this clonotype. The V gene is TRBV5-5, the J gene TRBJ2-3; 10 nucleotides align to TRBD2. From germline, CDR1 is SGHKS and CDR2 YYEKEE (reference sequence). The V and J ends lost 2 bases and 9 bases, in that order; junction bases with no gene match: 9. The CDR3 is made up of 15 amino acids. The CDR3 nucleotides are TGTGCCAGCAGCTTAAACAGCGGGGGGGCTCGGACGCAGTATTTT. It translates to CASSLNSGGARTQYF.

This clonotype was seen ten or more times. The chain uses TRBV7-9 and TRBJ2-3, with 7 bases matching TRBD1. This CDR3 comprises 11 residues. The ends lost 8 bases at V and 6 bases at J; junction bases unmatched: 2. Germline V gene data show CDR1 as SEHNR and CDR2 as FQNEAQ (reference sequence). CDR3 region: CASDRDDTQYF. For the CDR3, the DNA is TGTGCCAGCGACAGGGATGATACGCAGTATTTT.

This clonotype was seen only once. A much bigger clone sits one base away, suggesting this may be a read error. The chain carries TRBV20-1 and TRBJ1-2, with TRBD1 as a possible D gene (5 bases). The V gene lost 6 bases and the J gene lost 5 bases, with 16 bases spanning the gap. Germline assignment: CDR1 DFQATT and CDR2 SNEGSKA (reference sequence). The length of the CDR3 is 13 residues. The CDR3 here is CSAPSTVVYGYTF. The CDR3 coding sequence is TGCAGTGCCCCGTCGACAGTGGTGTATGGCTACACCTTC.

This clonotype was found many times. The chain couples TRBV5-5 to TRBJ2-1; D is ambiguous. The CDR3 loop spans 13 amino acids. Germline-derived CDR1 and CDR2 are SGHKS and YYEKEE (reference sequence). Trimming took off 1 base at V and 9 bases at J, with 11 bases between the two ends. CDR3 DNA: TGTGCCAGCAGCTTGTCCCTTACCAGTGAGCAGTTCTTC. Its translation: CASSLSLTSEQFF. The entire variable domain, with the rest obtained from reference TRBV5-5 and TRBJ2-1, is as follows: DAGVTQSPTHLIKTRGQQVTLRCSPISGHKSVSWYQQVLGQGPQFIFQYYEKEERGRGNFPDRFSARQFPNYSSELNVNALLLGDSALYLCASSLSLTSEQFFGPGTRLTVL.